The clone carrying this T cell receptor (beta chain) showed up just once. These data are taken from a study of blood T cell repertoires in COVID-19. The CDR3 has 10 amino acids. Germline-derived CDR1 and CDR2 are SGHRS and YFSETQ. The protocol was immunoSEQ multiplex PCR, while the TCRdb copy is restricted to in-frame clones and leaves out a portion. The sample shows more than 70,000 clones, 82% of them seen only once. This TCR was sampled from a human donor in a cohort sampled during active COVID-19. Sequenced sample: peripheral blood. The gene calls are TRBV5-1 and TRBJ1-1; no firm D call. Here the CDR3 reads CDNLNTEAFF. In DNA, the CDR3 is TGCGATAACTTGAACACTGAAGCTTTCTTT.